What follows are 10 T cell receptor beta chains derived from one specimen sequenced in a study of cytotoxic CD8 clonotypes in ibrutinib-treated CLL (dated by TCRdb to the early 2020s). The library was obtained by the immunoSEQ multiplex PCR assay. Entries here come from immuneACCESS through TCRdb and include only in-frame sequences with V and J called. Some clones fail to appear in such tables; in the studies checked, an unresolved V gene covers under half of the shortfall, and the cause of the remainder is unknown. The sample table contains thousands of clones; only one count was recorded for around four fifths of them. More than 3.5% of the sample belongs to the ten largest clones. Sequenced here: PBMCs, sampled before ibrutinib treatment. All receptors derive from a human donor with chronic lymphocytic leukemia.

Points on this clone: The germline gene is not matched at one end of the junction; a read error may be the cause. V gene TRBV7-2 combines with J gene TRBJ1-2, with 8 bases fitting TRBD1. This CDR3 comprises 14 residues. Germline V lookup: CDR1 SGHTA, CDR2 FQGNSA. CDR3: CVSSLGQVAAGYTF. In DNA form, the CDR3 reads TGTGTCAGCAGCTTGGGACAGGTGGCGGCGGGCTACACCTTC. The full variable domain, in which reference TRBV7-2 and TRBJ1-2 provide the parts outside the CDR3, is GAGVSQSPSNKVTEKGKDVELRCDPISGHTALYWYRQSLGQGLEFLIYFQGNSAPDKSGLPSDRFSAERTGGSVSTLTIQRTQQEDSAVYLCVSSLGQVAAGYTFGSGTRLTVV.

The rearrangement uses TRBV4-2 and TRBJ2-3; tentatively, D is TRBD1 (7 bases). Germline V gene sequence: CDR1 LGHNA, CDR2 YNFKEQ. The CDR3 totals 18 residues. The ends were cut back, 4 bases at V and 2 bases at J, with 22 bases in the middle. The CDR3 DNA sequence: TGTGCCAGCAGCCGAGATCTTCAGGGGGGCCGGGCCACAGATACGCAGTATTTT. This codes for CASSRDLQGGRATDTQYF.

DNA for the CDR3: TGCGCCAGCAGCCAAGATCATCCCTATGCAGGGGGGTTCTACGAGCAGTACTTC. Translation: CASSQDHPYAGGFYEQYF. This rearrangement joins TRBV4-3 to TRBJ2-7; possible D gene TRBD1, 7 bases. Germline CDR1 is LGHNA and CDR2 is YSLEER. Trimming cost V 0 bases and J 3 bases, with 21 bases left between them. The CDR3 contains 18 residues.

This chain uses TRBV6-5 with TRBJ2-6; D ambiguous. Trimming took off 5 bases at V and 0 bases at J, with 5 bases between the two ends. The CDR3 runs 14 residues. CDR1 and CDR2 (germline): MNHEY, SVGAGI. The CDR3, as DNA: TGTGCCAGCAGTCCATCCTCTGGGGCCAACGTCCTGACTTTC. Protein sequence: CASSPSSGANVLTF.

V and J are TRBV6-1 and TRBJ2-7; weak D call: TRBD1 (5 bases). Germline V gene sequence: CDR1 MNHNS, CDR2 SASEGT. Trimming pared 5 bases from V and 2 bases from J, leaving 13 bases between. The CDR3 is 14 amino acids. The CDR3 DNA is TGTGCCAGCAGTAGAGAACAGGTTGCCTACGAGCAGTACTTC. This gives the protein CASSREQVAYEQYF.

The chain has TRBV7-3 and TRBJ2-3; D is uncertain. From germline, CDR1 is SGHTA and CDR2 FQGTGA. The CDR3 is 15 residues long. Trimming stripped 2 bases from V and 2 bases from J, with 11 bases between. CDR3 bases: TGTGCCAGCAGCTTAGGCTCGACTGACACAGATACGCAGTATTTT. It specifies CASSLGSTDTDTQYF.

This clone was detected only once. CDR3 sequence (DNA): TGTGCCAGTAGAACCAAACTAGCGACCACAGATACGCAGTATTTT. Encoded protein: CASRTKLATTDTQYF. The gene calls are TRBV19 and TRBJ2-3; TRBD2 matches at 7 bases. Germline values: CDR1 LNHDA, CDR2 SQIVND (reference sequence). CDR3 size: 15 residues. The V segment lost 6 bases and the J segment 2 bases; nucleotides outside the gene matches: 8.

The chain is built from TRBV7-3 and TRBJ2-7, with 7 bases aligning to TRBD2. The CDR3 spans 15 residues. J lost 0 bases, V lost 5 bases, and 7 bases had no gene match. The V gene's germline CDR1 is SGHTA and CDR2 FQGTGA. Here the CDR3 DNA reads TGTGCCAGCAGCCAAATGGGGGGGAGCTCCTACGAGCAGTACTTC. Translating it yields CASSQMGGSSYEQYF.

The chain combines TRBV9 with TRBJ2-1; 10 bases fit TRBD2. With 4 bases clipped from V and 8 bases from J, the junction kept 12 bases outside the gene matches. The CDR3 sequence is 16 residues long. Germline V CDR1 and CDR2: SGDLS, YYNGEE. The CDR3 protein is CASSPRLSGGRYEQFF. CDR3 DNA: TGTGCCAGCAGCCCCCGTCTTAGCGGGGGGAGGTATGAGCAGTTCTTC.

The chain joins TRBV29-1 to TRBJ2-7; D gene uncertain. Germline CDR1 and CDR2: SQVTM and ANQGSEA. V was clipped by 4 bases and J by 2 bases, with 9 bases between them. CDR3 length: 12 amino acids. The CDR3 reads CSVAGTTYEQYF. The CDR3, as DNA: TGCAGCGTTGCCGGAACAACCTACGAGCAGTACTTC.